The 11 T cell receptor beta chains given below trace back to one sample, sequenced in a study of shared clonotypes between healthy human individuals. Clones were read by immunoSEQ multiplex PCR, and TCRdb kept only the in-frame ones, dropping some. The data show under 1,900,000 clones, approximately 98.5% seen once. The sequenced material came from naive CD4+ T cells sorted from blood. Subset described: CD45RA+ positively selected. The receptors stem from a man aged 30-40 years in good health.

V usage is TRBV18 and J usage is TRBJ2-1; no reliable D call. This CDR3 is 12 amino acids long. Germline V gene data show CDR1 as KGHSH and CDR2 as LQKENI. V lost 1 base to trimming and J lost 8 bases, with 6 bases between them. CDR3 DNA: TGTGCCAGCTCACCACAGAAATATGAGCAGTTCTTC. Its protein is CASSPQKYEQFF.

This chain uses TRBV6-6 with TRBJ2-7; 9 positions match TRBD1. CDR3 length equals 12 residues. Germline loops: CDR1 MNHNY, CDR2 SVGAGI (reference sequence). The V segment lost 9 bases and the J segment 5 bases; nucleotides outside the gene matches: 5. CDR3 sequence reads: CARKDRGHEQYF. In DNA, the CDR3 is TGTGCCAGAAAGGACAGGGGCCACGAGCAGTACTTC.

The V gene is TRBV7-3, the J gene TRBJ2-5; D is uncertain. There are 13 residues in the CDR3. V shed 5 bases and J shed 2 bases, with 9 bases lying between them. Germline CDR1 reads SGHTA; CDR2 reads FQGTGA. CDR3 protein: CASSPGSQETQYF. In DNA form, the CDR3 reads TGTGCCAGCAGCCCCGGTTCGCAAGAGACCCAGTACTTC.

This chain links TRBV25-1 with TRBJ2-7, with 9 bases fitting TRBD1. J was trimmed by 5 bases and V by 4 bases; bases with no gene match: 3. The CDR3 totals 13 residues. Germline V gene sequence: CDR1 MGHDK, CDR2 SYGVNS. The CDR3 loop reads CASSGTGAHEQYF. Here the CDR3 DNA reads TGTGCCAGCAGTGGGACAGGGGCCCACGAGCAGTACTTC.

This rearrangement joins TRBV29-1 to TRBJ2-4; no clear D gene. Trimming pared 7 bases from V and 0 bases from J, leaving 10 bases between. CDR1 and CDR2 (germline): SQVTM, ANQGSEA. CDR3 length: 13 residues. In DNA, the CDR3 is TGCAGCGCCGACTTTGGAGCCAAAAACATTCAGTACTTC. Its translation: CSADFGAKNIQYF.

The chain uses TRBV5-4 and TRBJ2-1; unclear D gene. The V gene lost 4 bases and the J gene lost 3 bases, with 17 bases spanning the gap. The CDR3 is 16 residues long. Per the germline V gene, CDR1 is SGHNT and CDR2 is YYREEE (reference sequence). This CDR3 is CASSPRVIGNYNEQFF. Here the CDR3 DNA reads TGTGCCAGCAGCCCGAGAGTGATTGGGAACTACAATGAGCAGTTCTTC. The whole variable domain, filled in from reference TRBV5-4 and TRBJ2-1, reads ETGVTQSPTHLIKTRGQQVTLRCSSQSGHNTVSWYQQALGQGPQFIFQYYREEENGRGNFPPRFSGLQFPNYSSELNVNALELDDSALYLCASSPRVIGNYNEQFFGPGTRLTVL.

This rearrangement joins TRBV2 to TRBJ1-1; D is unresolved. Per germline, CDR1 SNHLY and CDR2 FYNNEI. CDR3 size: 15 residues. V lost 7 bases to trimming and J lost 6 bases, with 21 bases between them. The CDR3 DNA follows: TGTGCCAGCACCAAAGTGGGCTCATATTCCGCTGAAGCTTTCTTT. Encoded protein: CASTKVGSYSAEAFF.

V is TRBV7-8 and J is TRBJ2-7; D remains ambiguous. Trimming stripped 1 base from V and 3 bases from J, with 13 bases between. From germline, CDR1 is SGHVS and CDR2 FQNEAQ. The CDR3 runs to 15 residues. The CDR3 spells CASSLEAGPLYEQYF. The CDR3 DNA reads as TGTGCCAGCAGCTTAGAAGCCGGGCCCCTCTACGAGCAGTACTTC.

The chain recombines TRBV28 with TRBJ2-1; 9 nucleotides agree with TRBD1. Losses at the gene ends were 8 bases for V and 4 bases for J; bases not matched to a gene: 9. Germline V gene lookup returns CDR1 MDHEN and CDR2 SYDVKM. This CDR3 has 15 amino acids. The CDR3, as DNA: TGTGCCAGCGACGATACTGGACAGGGGTACAATGAGCAGTTCTTC. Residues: CASDDTGQGYNEQFF.

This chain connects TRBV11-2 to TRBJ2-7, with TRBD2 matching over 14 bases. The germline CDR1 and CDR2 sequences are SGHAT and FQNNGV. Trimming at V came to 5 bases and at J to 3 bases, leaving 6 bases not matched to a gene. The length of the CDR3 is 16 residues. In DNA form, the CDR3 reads TGTGCCAGCAGCCCGGGACTAGCGGGAGCTAACTACGAGCAGTACTTC. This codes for CASSPGLAGANYEQYF. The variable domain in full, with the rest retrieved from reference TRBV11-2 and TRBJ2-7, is EAGVAQSPRYKIIEKRQSVAFWCNPISGHATLYWYQQILGQGPKLLIQFQNNGVVDDSQLPKDRFSAERLKGVDSTLKIQPAKLEDSAVYLCASSPGLAGANYEQYFGPGTRLTVT.

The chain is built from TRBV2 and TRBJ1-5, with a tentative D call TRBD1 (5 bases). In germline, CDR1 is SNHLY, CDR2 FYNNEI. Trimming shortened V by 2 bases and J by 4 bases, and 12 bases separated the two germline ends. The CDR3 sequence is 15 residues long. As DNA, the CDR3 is TGTGCCAGCAGTGAAATGGGGCAGAAAAATCAGCCCCAGCATTTT. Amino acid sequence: CASSEMGQKNQPQHF.